The 4 T cell receptor beta chains given below trace back to one sample, sequenced in a study of somatic reversion in DOCK8 deficiency. Using EuroClonality-NGS primers, TRB was amplified from 85 to 100 ng genomic DNA in one-step amplicon PCR. MiXCR, applied by TCRdb to the multiplex PCR reads, yields one record per CDR3 protein. Of about 420 distinct CDR3 sequences in the sample, about 26% were seen once. Sequencing used blood. These receptors all stem from a human donor with DOCK8 deficiency.

The chain has TRBV10-3 and TRBJ1-3, with 8 nucleotides matching TRBD1. The germline V gene has CDR1 ENHRY and CDR2 SYGVKD. The CDR3 has 15 amino acids. Germline trimming cut 6 bases from V and 0 bases from J; bases unmatched to any gene: 4. The CDR3 nucleotides are TGTGCCATCAGCCGACAGGGGAGCTCTGGAAACACCATATATTTT. Translation gives CAISRQGSSGNTIYF.

On this clonotype: Possible read error: a much larger clone is one base away. This chain connects TRBV27 to TRBJ1-2; D remains unclear. Germline CDR1 MNHEY, CDR2 SMNVEV (reference sequence). Trimming left V 6 bases short and J 4 bases short, with 9 bases between. The CDR3 sequence is 12 residues long. CDR3 sequence (DNA): TGTGCCAGCAGCAGCGGGCCCTATGGCTACACCTTC. Amino acids: CASSSGPYGYTF.

This clonotype rates as large. The rearrangement joins TRBV11-2 to TRBJ1-2, with 7 bases identical to TRBD1. This CDR3 region has 13 residues. V dropped 5 bases and J dropped 5; count of bases not matched to a gene: 5. Germline assignment: CDR1 SGHAT and CDR2 FQNNGV. The CDR3 DNA reads TGTGCCAGCAGCCAAGACAGGGTGTATGGCTACACCTTC. Its translation: CASSQDRVYGYTF.

By share, this clonotype counts as medium-sized. This chain uses TRBV7-9 with TRBJ1-4, with D perhaps matching TRBD1 (5 bases). The length of the CDR3 is 21 residues. The germline V and J ends were trimmed by 5 bases and 0 bases, with 28 bases remaining between them. Germline assignment: CDR1 SEHNR and CDR2 FQNEAQ (reference sequence). CDR3 region: CASSRSYNRDGVIATNEKLFF. The CDR3 bases are TGTGCCAGCAGCCGAAGTTATAACCGGGACGGAGTAATAGCAACTAATGAAAAACTGTTTTTT.